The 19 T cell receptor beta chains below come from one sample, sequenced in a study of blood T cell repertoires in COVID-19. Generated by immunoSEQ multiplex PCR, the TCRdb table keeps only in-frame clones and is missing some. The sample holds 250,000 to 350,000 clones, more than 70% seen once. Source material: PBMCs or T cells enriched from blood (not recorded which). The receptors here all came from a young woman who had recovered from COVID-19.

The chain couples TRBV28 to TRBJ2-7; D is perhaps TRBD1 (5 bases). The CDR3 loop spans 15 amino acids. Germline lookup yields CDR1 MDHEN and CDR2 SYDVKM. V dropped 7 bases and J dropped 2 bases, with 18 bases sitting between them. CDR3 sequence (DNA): TGTGCCAGCACCGTTGATCAGGGCCCTCCCTACGAGCAGTACTTC. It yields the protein CASTVDQGPPYEQYF.

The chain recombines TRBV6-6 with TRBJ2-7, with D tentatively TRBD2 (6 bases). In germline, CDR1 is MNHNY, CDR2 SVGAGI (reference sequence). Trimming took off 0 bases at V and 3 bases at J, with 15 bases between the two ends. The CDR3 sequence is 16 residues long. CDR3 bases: TGTGCCAGCAGTTACTCGAAAGGCGGGGTTGGCTACGAGCAGTACTTC. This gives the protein CASSYSKGGVGYEQYF.

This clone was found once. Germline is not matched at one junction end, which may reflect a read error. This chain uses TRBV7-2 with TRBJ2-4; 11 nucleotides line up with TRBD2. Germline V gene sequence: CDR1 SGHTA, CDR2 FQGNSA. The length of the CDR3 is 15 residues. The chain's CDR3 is CASSELAGAQNIQYF. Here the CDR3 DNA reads TGTGCCAGCAGCGAACTAGCGGGAGCCCAAAACATTCAGTACTTC.

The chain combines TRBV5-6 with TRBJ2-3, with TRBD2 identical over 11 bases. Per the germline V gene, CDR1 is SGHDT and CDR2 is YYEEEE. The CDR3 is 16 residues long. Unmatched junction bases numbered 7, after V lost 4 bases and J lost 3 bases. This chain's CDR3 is CASSALAGGPTDTQYF. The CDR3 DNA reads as TGTGCCAGCAGCGCCTTAGCGGGGGGGCCGACAGATACGCAGTATTTT.

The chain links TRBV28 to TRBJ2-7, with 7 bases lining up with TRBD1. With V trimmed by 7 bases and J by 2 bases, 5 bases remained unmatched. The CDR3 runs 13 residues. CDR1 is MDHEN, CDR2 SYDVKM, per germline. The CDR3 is CASKRTGTYEQYF. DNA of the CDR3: TGTGCCAGCAAGAGGACAGGCACCTACGAGCAGTACTTC.

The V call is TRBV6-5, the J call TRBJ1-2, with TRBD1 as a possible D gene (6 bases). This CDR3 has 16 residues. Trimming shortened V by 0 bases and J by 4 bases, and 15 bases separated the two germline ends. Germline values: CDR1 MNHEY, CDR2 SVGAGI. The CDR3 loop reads CASSYSRTVSTYGYTF. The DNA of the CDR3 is TGTGCCAGCAGTTACTCGCGGACAGTTTCGACCTATGGCTACACCTTC.

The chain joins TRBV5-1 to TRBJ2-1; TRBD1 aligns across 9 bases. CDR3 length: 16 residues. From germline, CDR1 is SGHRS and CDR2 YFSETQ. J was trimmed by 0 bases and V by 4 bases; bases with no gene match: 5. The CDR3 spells CASSRTGVDSYNEQFF. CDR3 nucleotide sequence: TGCGCCAGCAGCCGGACAGGGGTCGACTCCTACAATGAGCAGTTCTTC.

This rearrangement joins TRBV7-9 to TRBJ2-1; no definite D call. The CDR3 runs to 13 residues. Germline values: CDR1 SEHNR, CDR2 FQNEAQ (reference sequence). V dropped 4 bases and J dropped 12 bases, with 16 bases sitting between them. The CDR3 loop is CASSSTMASVQFF. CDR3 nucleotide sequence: TGTGCCAGCAGCTCAACTATGGCTAGTGTGCAGTTCTTC.

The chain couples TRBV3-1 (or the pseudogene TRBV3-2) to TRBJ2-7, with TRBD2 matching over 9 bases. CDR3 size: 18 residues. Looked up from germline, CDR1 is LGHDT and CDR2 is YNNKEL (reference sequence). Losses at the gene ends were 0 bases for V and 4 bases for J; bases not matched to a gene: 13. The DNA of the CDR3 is TGTGCCAGCAGCCAAGAAACGCGAGCGGGGGGAATCGGGTACGAGCAGTACTTC. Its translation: CASSQETRAGGIGYEQYF.

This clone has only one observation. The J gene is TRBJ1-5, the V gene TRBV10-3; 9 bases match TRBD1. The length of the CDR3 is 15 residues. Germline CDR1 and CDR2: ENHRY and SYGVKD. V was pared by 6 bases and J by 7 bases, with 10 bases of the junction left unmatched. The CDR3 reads CAISRGQGLGQPQHF. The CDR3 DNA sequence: TGTGCCATCAGCCGGGGACAGGGTTTAGGACAGCCCCAGCATTTT.

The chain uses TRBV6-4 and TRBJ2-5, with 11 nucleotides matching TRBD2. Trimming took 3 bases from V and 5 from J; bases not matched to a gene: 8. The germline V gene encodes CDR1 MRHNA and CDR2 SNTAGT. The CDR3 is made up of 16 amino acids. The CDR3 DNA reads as TGTGCCAGCAGTGAATCGGTAGCGGGGGGGCGGGAGACCCAGTACTTC. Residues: CASSESVAGGRETQYF.

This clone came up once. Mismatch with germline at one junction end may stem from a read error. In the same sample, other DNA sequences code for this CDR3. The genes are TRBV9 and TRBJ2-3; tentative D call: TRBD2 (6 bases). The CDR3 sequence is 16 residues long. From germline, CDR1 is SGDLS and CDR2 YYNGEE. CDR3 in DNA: TGTGCCAGCAGCGTAGGGGACTGGCGGGGCACAGATACGCAATATTTT. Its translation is CASSVGDWRGTDTQYF.

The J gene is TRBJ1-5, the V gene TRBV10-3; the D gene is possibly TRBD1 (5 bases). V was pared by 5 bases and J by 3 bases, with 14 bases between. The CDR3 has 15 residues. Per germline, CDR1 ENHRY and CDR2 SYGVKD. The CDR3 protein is CAISQDRLNNQPQHF. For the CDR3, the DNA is TGTGCCATCAGTCAAGACAGACTCAACAATCAGCCCCAGCATTTT.

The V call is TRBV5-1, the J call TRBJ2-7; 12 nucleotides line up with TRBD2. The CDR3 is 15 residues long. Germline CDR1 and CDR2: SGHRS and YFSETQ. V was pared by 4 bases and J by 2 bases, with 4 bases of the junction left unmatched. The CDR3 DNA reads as TGCGCCAGCAGCATGGGACTAGCGGGCACCTACGAGCAGTACTTC. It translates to CASSMGLAGTYEQYF.

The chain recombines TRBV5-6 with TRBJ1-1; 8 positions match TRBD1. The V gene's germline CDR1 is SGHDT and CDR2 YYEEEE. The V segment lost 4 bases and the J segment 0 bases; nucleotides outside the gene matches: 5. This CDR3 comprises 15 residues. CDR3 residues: CASSLVTGVNTEAFF. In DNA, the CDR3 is TGTGCCAGCAGCCTGGTGACAGGGGTGAACACTGAAGCTTTCTTT.

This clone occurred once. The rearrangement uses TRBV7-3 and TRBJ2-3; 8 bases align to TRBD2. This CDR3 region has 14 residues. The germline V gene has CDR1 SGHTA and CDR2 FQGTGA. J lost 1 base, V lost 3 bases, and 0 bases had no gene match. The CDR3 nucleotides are TGTGCCAGCAGCTTCGGGGGGGGCACAGATACGCAGTATTTT. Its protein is CASSFGGGTDTQYF.

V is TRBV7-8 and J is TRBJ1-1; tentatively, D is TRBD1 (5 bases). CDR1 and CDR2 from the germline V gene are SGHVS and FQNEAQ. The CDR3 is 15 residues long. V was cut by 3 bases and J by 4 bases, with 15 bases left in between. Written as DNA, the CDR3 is TGTGCCAGCAGCTTCCCAGGCTCCGGGGGCACTGAAGCTTTCTTT. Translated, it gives CASSFPGSGGTEAFF.

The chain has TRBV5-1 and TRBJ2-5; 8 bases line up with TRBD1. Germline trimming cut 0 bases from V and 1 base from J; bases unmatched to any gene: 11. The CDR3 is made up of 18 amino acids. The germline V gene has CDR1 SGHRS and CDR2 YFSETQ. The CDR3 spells CASSLDLIQGVGQETQYF. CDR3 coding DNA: TGCGCCAGCAGCTTGGACCTTATACAGGGGGTAGGCCAAGAGACCCAGTACTTC.

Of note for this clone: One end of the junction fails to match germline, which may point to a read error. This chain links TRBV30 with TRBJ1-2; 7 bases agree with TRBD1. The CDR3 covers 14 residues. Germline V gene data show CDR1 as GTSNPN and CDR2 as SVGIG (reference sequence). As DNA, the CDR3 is TGTGCCTGGAGCCGCCAGGGGGGCGAAGGGAGGTGTGCCTTC. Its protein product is CAWSRQGGEGRCAF.